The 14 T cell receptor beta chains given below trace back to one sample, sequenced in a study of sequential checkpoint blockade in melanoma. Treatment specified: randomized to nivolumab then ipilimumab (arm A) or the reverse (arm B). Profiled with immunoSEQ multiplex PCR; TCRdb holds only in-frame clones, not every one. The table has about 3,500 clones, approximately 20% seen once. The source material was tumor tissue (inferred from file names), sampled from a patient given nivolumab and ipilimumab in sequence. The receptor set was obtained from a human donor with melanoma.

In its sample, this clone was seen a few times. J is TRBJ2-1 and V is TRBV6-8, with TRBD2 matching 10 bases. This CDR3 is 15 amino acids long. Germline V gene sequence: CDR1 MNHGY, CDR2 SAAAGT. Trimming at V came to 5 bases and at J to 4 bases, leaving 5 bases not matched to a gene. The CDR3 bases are TGTGCCAGCAGTGAGAGCGGGGGGGTTTACAATGAGCAGTTCTTC. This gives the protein CASSESGGVYNEQFF.

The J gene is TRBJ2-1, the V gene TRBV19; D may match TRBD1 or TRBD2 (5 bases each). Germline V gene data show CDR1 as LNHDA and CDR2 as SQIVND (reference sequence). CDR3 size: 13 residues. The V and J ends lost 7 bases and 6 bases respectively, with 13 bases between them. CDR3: CASTPQGPNEQFF. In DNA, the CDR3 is TGTGCCAGTACCCCGCAGGGACCCAATGAGCAGTTCTTC.

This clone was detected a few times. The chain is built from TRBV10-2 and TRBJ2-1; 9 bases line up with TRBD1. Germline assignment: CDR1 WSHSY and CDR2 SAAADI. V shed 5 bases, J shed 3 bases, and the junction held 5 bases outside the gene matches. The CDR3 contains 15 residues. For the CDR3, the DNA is TGCGCCAGCAGTCGGGACAGGGCTTTCTACAATGAGCAGTTCTTC. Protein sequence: CASSRDRAFYNEQFF.

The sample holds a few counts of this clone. This chain's CDR3 is CASSYFLDPSNYGYTF. Here the CDR3 DNA reads TGTGCCAGCAGTTACTTCTTAGACCCGTCTAACTATGGCTACACCTTC. The V gene is TRBV6-8, the J gene TRBJ1-2; D is uncertain. V gave up 1 base and J gave up 0 bases, with 12 bases separating them. This CDR3 has 16 amino acids. CDR1 is MNHGY and CDR2 is SAAAGT in the germline V gene.

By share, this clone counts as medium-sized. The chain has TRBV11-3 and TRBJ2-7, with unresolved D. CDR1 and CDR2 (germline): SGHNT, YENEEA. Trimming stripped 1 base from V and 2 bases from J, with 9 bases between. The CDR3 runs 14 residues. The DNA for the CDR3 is TGTGCCAGCAGCTTAGTTGGCAGGACCTACGAGCAGTACTTC. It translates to CASSLVGRTYEQYF.

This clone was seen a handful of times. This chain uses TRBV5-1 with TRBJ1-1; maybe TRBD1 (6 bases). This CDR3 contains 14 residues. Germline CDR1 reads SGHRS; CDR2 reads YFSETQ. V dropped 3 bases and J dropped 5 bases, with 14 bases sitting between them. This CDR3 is CASSSSGARTEAFF. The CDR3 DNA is TGCGCCAGCAGCTCCTCAGGGGCGAGGACTGAAGCTTTCTTT.

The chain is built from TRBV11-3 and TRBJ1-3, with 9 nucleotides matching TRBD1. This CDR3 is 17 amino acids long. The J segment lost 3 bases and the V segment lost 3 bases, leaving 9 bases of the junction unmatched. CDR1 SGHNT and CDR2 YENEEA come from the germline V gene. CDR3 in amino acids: CASSFTGTGTYGNTIYF. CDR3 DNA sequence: TGTGCCAGCAGCTTTACCGGGACAGGGACATATGGAAACACCATATATTTT.

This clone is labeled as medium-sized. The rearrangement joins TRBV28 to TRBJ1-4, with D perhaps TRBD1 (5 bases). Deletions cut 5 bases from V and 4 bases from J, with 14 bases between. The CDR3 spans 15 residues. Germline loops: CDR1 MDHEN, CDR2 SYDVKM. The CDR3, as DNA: TGTGCCAGCAGTGAGACGGACACTTTTAATGAAAAACTGTTTTTT. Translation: CASSETDTFNEKLFF.

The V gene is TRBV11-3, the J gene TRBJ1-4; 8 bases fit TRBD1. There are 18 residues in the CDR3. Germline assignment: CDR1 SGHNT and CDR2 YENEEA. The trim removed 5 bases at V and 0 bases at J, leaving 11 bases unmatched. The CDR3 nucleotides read TGTGCCAGCAGCCCCTCCGGGACAGGCCCTGCAACTAATGAAAAACTGTTTTTT. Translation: CASSPSGTGPATNEKLFF. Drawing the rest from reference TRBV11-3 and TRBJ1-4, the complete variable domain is EAGVVQSPRYKIIEKKQPVAFWCNPISGHNTLYWYLQNLGQGPELLIRYENEEAVDDSQLPKDRFSAERLKGVDSTLKIQPAELGDSAVYLCASSPSGTGPATNEKLFFGSGTQLSVL.

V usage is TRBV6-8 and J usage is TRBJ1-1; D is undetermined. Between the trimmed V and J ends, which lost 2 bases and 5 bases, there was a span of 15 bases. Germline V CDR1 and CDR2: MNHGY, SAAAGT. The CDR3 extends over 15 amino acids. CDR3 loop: CASSYARVMGTEAFF. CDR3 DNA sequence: TGTGCCAGCAGTTACGCAAGGGTGATGGGGACTGAAGCTTTCTTT.

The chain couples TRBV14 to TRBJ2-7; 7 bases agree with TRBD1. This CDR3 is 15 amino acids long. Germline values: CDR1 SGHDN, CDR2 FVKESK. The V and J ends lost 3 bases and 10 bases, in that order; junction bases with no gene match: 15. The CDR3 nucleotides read TGTGCCAGCAGCCAGTTCGGACAGGCCCCAGACAATCAGTACTTC. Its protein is CASSQFGQAPDNQYF.

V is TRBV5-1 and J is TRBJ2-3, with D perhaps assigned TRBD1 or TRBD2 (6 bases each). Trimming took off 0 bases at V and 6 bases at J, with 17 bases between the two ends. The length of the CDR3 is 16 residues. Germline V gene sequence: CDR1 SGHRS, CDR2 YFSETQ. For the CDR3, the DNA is TGCGCCAGCAGCTTGGCCGTCGGGGGCGCCATGGATACGCAGTATTTT. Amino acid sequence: CASSLAVGGAMDTQYF.

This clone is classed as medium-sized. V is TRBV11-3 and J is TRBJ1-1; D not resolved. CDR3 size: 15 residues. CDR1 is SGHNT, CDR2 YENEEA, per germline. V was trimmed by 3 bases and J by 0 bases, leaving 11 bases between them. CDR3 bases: TGTGCCAGCAGCTTGATCGGGGTGATGAACACTGAAGCTTTCTTT. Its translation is CASSLIGVMNTEAFF.

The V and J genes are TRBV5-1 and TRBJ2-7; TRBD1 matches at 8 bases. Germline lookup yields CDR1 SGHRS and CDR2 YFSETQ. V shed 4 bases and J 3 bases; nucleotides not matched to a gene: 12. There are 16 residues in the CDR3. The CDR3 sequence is CASSPGQGMRGYEQYF. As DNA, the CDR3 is TGCGCCAGCAGCCCCGGACAGGGTATGAGGGGCTACGAGCAGTACTTC.